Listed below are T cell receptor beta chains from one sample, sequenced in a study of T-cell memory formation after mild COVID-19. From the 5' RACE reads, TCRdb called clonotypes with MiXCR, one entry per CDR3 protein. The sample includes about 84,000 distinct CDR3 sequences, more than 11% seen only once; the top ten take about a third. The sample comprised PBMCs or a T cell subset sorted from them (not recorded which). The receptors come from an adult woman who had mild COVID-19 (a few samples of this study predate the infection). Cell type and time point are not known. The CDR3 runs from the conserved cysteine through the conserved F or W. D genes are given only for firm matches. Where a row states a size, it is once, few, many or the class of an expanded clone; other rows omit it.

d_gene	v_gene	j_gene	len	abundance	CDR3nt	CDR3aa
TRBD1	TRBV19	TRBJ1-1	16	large	TGTGCCAGTATCGGGACAGGGTCTCGAGTATCAGGGGGAGCTTTCTTT	CASIGTGSRVSGGAFF
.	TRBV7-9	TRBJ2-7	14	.	TGTGCCAGCAGCTTTCACAGGTCTTCCTACGAGCAGTACTTC	CASSFHRSSYEQYF
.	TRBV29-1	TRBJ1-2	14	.	TGCAGCGTTGAGTGGCGGGGAAGCGGCTATGGCTACACCTTC	CSVEWRGSGYGYTF
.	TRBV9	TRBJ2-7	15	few	TGTGCCAGCAGCCCAGGGACTGTGACCCCCTACGAGCAGTACTTC	CASSPGTVTPYEQYF
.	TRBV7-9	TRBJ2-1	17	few	TGTGCCAGCAGCCCCCGGACGATGGGGGACCGCCGTAATGAGCAGTTCTTC	CASSPRTMGDRRNEQFF
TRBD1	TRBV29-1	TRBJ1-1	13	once	TGCAGCGTTGAAGCGGGACAGGCGGCTGAAGCTTTCTTT	CSVEAGQAAEAFF
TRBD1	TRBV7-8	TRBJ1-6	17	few	TGTGCCAGCAGCAACCCGGGACAGGGACCCTATAATTCACCCCTCCACTTT	CASSNPGQGPYNSPLHF
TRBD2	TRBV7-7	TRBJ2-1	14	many	TGTGCTAGCAGCACAGGCGGGAGCCACAATGAGCAGTTCTTC	CASSTGGSHNEQFF
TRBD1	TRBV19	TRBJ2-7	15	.	TGTGCCAGTAGTCCCCGGGACAGGGGGCTTCACGAGCAGTACTTC	CASSPRDRGLHEQYF
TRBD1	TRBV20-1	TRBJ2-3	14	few	TGCAGTGTTCCGGAACAGGGGGCCTCAGATACGCAGTATTTT	CSVPEQGASDTQYF